The 3 T cell receptor beta chains in this list originate from one sample, sequenced in a study of T cell changes during pregnancy in multiple sclerosis. Profiling relied on immunoSEQ multiplex PCR, and the TCRdb table lists in-frame clones only, not all of them. The repertoire holds under 95,000 clones, with roughly 91% as singletons. This sample comprised peripheral blood, obtained after pregnancy. These receptors came from a female donor in good health, enrolled as a control in a pregnancy study.

The V call is TRBV28, the J call TRBJ1-1; tentative D call: TRBD1 (5 bases). The germline CDR1 and CDR2 sequences are MDHEN and SYDVKM. Trimming took 3 bases from V and 0 from J, leaving 11 bases between them. The CDR3 is 15 residues long. The chain's CDR3 is CASSFWGAMNTEAFF. CDR3 nucleotide sequence: TGTGCCAGCAGTTTCTGGGGCGCTATGAACACTGAAGCTTTCTTT.

This clone was recorded a few times. This CDR3 is also generated by other DNA sequences in the sample. J is TRBJ1-6 and V is TRBV11-1; 8 bases agree with TRBD1. V was clipped by 5 bases and J by 10 bases; unmatched bases: 7. CDR3 length: 14 amino acids. Germline CDR1 SGHAT, CDR2 FQDESV (reference sequence). The chain's CDR3 is CASSLGQGGSPLHF. The CDR3 nucleotides read TGTGCCAGCAGCCTCGGACAGGGCGGCTCACCCCTCCACTTT.

J is TRBJ1-5 and V is TRBV5-6; unclear D gene. This CDR3 contains 12 residues. Germline values: CDR1 SGHDT, CDR2 YYEEEE. Trimming shortened V by 3 bases and J by 4 bases, and 5 bases separated the two germline ends. In nucleotides, the CDR3 is TGTGCCAGCAGCTCTTATAATCAGCCCCAGCATTTT. It codes for CASSSYNQPQHF.